The clone carrying this T cell receptor beta chain appeared many times. Its specificity is unknown. This sample's TCRbeta library carried unique molecular identifier barcodes. Each CDR3 protein is one row after TCRdb ran MiXCR on the PCR reads. The table shows a few hundred thousand distinct CDR3 sequences, with 25% to 30% occurring only once. The sample comes from a study of T-cell reconstitution after alpha-beta-depleted transplantation in children. General study points: Diversity and T-cell counts at one year after transplant derived mostly from new T cells. After transplant, at about two months, alpha-beta T cells were reportedly derived from several hundred expanded graft clones. The origin of high day-60 TCRbeta diversity in some patients lay in surviving recipient T cells and thymic progenitors.

Per germline, CDR1 SGHTA and CDR2 FQGNSA. The CDR3 contains 14 residues. The ends were cut back, 1 base at V and 4 bases at J, with 7 bases in the middle. The material was PBMCs, obtained before TCRalphabeta/CD19-depleted stem cell transplant. This sequence originates from a boy in the first two years of life with Wiskott-Aldrich syndrome, due to receive a stem cell transplant. The gene calls are TRBV7-2 and TRBJ2-2; D is possibly TRBD1 (5 bases). CDR3 sequence (DNA): TGTGCCAGCAGCTTAGGGGGCTCCACCGGGGAGCTGTTTTTT. The encoded protein is CASSLGGSTGELFF. The whole variable domain, remainder taken from reference TRBV7-2 and TRBJ2-2, is GAGVSQSPSNKVTEKGKDVELRCDPISGHTALYWYRQSLGQGLEFLIYFQGNSAPDKSGLPSDRFSAERTGGSVSTLTIQRTQQEDSAVYLCASSLGGSTGELFFGEGSRLTVL.